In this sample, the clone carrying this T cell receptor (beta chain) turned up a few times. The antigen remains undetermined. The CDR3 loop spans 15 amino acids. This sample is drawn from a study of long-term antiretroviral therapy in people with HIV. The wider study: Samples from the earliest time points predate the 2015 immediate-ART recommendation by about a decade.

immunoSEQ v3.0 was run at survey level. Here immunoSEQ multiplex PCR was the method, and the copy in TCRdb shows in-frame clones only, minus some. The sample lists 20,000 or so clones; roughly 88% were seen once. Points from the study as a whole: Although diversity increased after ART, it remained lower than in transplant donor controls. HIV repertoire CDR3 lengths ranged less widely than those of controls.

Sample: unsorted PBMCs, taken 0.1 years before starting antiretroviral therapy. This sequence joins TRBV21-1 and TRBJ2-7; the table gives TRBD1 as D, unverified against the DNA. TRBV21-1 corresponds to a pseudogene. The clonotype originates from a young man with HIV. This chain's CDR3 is CASTHRAIIGYEQYF. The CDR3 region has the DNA TGTGCCAGCACCCACAGGGCGATTATCGGGTACGAGCAGTACTTC.